The source of this T cell receptor (beta chain) is a study of T cell repertoires in cytomegalovirus infection. This clonotype was counted a few times. V was clipped by 1 base and J by 4 bases, with 14 bases between them. Germline assignment: CDR1 SEHNR and CDR2 FQNEAQ (reference sequence). The CDR3 spans 16 residues. TCRdb processed the reads anew with MiXCR; each CDR3 protein has one entry. The profile covers about 490,000 distinct CDR3 sequences, with over 9% appearing a single time and roughly a tenth taken by the ten largest. Sequencing was carried out using PBMCs. This chain uses TRBV7-9 with TRBJ2-1; no clear D. This TCR was sampled from a human donor in good health (CMV status not recorded). Some clones in this sample may be carry-over from other donors' samples. CDR3 sequence reads: CASSLDRVNLYNEQFF. As DNA, the CDR3 is TGTGCCAGCAGCTTAGACCGGGTCAATCTTTACAATGAGCAGTTCTTC. The complete variable domain, with remaining parts taken from reference TRBV7-9 and TRBJ2-1, reads DTGVSQNPRHKITKRGQNVTFRCDPISEHNRLYWYRQTLGQGPEFLTYFQNEAQLEKSRLLSDRFSAERPKGSFSTLEIQRTEQGDSAMYLCASSLDRVNLYNEQFFGPGTRLTVL.